Listed below are T cell receptor beta chains from one sample, sequenced in a study of CD4 T cells in relation to SARS-CoV-2 and coronaviruses. Using immunoSEQ multiplex PCR, the repertoire was profiled, and TCRdb retains in-frame clones only, with some absent. The sample consists of about 68,000 clones, 80% to 95% of them appearing once. Sequencing used naive CD4+ T cells from PBMCs. Receptor source: a human donor in good health. Both conserved end residues are part of each CDR3. Each record gives: CDR3 DNA, CDR3 protein, V gene, D gene, clone size, J gene. A D gene is named only where the DNA matches it firmly. Not all rows give a size; the values are once, few, many and, for expanded clones, a class.

TGTGCCAGTAGTGTCACAGGGTACCCGCCCCAGCATTTT,CASSVTGYPPQHF,TRBV19,NA,NA,TRBJ1-5
TGTGCCAGTAGTATAGGGAGTGGGGGCCTGAAGCCCCAGCATTTT,CASSIGSGGLKPQHF,TRBV19,NA,NA,TRBJ1-5
TGTGCCAGCAGCACGGACAGCGAGCAGTACTTC,CASSTDSEQYF,TRBV3-1/TRBV3-2,NA,once,TRBJ2-7
TGCGCCAGCAGACTTTTGGGGGACAGCTCCTACGAGCAGTACTTC,CASRLLGDSSYEQYF,TRBV4-1,TRBD1,NA,TRBJ2-7
TGTGCCAGCAGTTACTCGAGTGGGCAGGGTTATTCACCCCTCCACTTT,CASSYSSGQGYSPLHF,TRBV6-5,NA,NA,TRBJ1-6
TGTGCCAGCAGCTTATACGGAGATACGCAGTATTTT,CASSLYGDTQYF,TRBV27,NA,NA,TRBJ2-3
TGTGCCACCGAACTACCGGGAATACGAAACACTGAAGCTTTCTTT,CATELPGIRNTEAFF,TRBV28,NA,NA,TRBJ1-1
TGTGCCAGCACCCCATCGCCTAGCGGGGATGCGCCCGAGCAGTACTTC,CASTPSPSGDAPEQYF,TRBV2,TRBD2,NA,TRBJ2-7
TGTGCCAGCAGCGTAGGGACAGGGGGGGACACTGAAGCTTTCTTT,CASSVGTGGDTEAFF,TRBV9,TRBD1,NA,TRBJ1-1
TGTGCCAGCAGCTCCCACGGCAATCAGCCCCAGCATTTT,CASSSHGNQPQHF,TRBV5-6,NA,NA,TRBJ1-5
TGTGCCAGCAGTACCGGGCCTAGAAGGACTAATGAAAAACTGTTTTTT,CASSTGPRRTNEKLFF,TRBV6-6,NA,NA,TRBJ1-4
TGTGCCAGCAGCTTTATGCCTTCTAACTATGGCTACACCTTC,CASSFMPSNYGYTF,TRBV7-3,NA,NA,TRBJ1-2
TGTGCCAGCAGCCCCCCGGGGACCCTTCAGGGGGAGCAGTACTTC,CASSPPGTLQGEQYF,TRBV28,NA,NA,TRBJ2-7
TGTGCCAGCAGCCACAGAGGGACTAGCGCGTACGAGCAGTACTTC,CASSHRGTSAYEQYF,TRBV14,TRBD2,NA,TRBJ2-7
TGTGCCACCAGCACCCAGACTCGCCTGCCCCCCAATGAGCAGTTCTTC,CATSTQTRLPPNEQFF,TRBV15,NA,NA,TRBJ2-1
TGTGCCAGTGTGTCTCGGGACAGGGGGAACACCGGGGAGCTGTTTTTT,CASVSRDRGNTGELFF,TRBV5-4,TRBD1,NA,TRBJ2-2
TGTGCCAGCAGCCGGTCAGGCACAGATACGCAGTATTTT,CASSRSGTDTQYF,TRBV3-1/TRBV3-2,NA,NA,TRBJ2-3
TGTGCCAGCAGCCACAGGGACGGGGTCATGAACACTGAAGCTTTCTTT,CASSHRDGVMNTEAFF,TRBV7-9,NA,NA,TRBJ1-1